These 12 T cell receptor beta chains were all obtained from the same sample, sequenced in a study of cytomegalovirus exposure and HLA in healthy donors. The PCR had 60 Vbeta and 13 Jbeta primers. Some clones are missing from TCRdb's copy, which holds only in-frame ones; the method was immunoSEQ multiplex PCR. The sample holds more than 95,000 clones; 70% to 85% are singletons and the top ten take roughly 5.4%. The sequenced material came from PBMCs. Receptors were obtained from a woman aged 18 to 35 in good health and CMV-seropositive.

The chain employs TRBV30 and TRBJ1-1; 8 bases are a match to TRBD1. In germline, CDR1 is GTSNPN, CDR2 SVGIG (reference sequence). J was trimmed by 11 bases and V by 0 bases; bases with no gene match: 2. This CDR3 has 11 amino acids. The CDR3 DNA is TGTGCCTGGAGTGTAACAGGGGGGGCTTTCTTT. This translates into CAWSVTGGAFF.

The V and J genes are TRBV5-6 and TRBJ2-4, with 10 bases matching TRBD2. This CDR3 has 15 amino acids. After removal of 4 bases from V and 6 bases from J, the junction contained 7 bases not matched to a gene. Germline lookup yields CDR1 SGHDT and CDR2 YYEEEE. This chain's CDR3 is CASSPTSGTINIQYF. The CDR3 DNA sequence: TGTGCCAGCAGCCCAACTAGCGGGACGATAAACATTCAGTACTTC.

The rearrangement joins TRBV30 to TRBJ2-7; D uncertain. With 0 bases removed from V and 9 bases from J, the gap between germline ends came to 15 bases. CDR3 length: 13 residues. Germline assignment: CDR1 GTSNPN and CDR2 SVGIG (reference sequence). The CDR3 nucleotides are TGTGCCTGGAGTGTACATCAGGCGCAAGGGCAGTACTTC. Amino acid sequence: CAWSVHQAQGQYF. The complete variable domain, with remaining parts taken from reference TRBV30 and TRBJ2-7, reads SQTIHQWPATLVQPVGSPLSLECTVEGTSNPNLYWYRQAAGRGLQLLFYSVGIGQISSEVPQNLSASRPQDRQFILSSKKLLLSDSGFYLCAWSVHQAQGQYFGPGTRLTVT.

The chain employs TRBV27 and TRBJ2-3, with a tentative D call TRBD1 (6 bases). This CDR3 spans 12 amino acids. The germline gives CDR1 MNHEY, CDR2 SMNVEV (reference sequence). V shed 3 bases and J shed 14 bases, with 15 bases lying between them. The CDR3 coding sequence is TGTGCCAGCAGTTTCTCAGGGGCTTCCACGTATTTT. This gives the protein CASSFSGASTYF.

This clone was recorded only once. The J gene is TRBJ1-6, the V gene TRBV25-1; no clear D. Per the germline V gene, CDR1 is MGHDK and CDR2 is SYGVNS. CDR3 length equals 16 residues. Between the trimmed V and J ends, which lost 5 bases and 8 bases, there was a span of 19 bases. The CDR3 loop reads CASSLGRTTRHSPLHF. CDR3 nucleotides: TGTGCCAGCAGTTTAGGGAGGACTACTCGGCATTCACCCCTCCACTTT.

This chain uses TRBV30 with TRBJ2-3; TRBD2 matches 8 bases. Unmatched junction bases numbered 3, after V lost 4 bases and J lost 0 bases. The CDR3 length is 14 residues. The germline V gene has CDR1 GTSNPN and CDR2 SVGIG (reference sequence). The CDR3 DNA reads TGTGCCTGGACAATAGCGGGGAGCACAGATACGCAGTATTTT. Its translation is CAWTIAGSTDTQYF. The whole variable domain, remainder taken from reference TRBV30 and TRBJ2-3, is SQTIHQWPATLVQPVGSPLSLECTVEGTSNPNLYWYRQAAGRGLQLLFYSVGIGQISSEVPQNLSASRPQDRQFILSSKKLLLSDSGFYLCAWTIAGSTDTQYFGPGTRLTVL.

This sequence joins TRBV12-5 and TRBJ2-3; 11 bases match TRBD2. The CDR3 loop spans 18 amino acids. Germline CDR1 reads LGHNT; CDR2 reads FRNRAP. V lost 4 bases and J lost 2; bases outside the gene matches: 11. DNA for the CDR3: TGTGCTAGTGGTTCGGGAACTAAGACTAGCGGGGACACAGATACGCAGTATTTT. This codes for CASGSGTKTSGDTDTQYF.

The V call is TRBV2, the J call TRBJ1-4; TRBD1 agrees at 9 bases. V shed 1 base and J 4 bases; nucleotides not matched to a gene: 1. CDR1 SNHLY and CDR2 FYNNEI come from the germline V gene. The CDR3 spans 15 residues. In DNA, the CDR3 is TGTGCCAGCAGTGAAGGGGACAGGGATAATGAAAAACTGTTTTTT. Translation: CASSEGDRDNEKLFF.

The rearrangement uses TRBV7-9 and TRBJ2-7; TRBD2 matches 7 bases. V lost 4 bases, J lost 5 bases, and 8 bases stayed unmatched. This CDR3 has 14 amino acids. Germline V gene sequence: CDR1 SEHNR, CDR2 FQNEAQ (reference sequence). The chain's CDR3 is CASSWTRMTNEQYF. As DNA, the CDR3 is TGTGCCAGCAGCTGGACTAGGATGACCAACGAGCAGTACTTC.

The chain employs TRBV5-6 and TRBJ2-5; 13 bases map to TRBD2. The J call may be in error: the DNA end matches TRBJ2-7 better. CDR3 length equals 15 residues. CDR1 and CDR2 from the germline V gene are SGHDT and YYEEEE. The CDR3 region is CASSHGLAGAYEQYF. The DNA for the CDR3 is TGTGCCAGCAGCCACGGACTAGCGGGAGCCTACGAGCAGTACTTC.

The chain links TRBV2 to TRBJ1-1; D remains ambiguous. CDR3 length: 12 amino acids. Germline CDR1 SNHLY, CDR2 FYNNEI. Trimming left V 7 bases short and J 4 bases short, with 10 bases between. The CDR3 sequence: CASKVESTEAFF. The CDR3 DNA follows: TGTGCCAGCAAGGTGGAGAGCACTGAAGCTTTCTTT. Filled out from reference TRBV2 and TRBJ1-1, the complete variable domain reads EPEVTQTPSHQVTQMGQEVILRCVPISNHLYFYWYRQILGQKVEFLVSFYNNEISEKSEIFDDQFSVERPDGSNFTLKIRSTKLEDSAMYFCASKVESTEAFFGQGTRLTVV.

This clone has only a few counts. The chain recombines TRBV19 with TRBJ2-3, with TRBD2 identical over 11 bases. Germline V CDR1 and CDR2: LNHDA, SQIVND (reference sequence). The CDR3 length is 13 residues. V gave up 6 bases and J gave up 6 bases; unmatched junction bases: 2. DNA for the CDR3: TGTGCCAGTAGCGGACTAGCGGGCGATACGCAGTATTTT. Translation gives CASSGLAGDTQYF.